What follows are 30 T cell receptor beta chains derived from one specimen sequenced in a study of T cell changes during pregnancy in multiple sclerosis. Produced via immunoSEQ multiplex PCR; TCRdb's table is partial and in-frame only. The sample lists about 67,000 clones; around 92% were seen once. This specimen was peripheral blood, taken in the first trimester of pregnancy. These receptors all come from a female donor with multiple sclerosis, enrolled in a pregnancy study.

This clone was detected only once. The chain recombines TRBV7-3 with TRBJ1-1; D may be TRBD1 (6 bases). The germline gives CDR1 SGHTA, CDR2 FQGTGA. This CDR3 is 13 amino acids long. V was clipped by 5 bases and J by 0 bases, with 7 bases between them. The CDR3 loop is CASSQGMNTEAFF. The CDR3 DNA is TGTGCCAGCAGCCAGGGGATGAACACTGAAGCTTTCTTT.

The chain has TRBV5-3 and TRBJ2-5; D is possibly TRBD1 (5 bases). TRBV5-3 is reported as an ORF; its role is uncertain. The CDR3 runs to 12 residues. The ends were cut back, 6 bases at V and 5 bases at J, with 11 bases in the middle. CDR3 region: CARMGLGETQYF. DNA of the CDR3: TGTGCCAGAATGGGGCTGGGGGAGACCCAGTACTTC.

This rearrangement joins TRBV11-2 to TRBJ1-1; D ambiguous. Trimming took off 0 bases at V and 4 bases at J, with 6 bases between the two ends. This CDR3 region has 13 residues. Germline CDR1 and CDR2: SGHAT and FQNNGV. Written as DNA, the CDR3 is TGTGCCAGCAGCTTAGATCTATCCACTGAAGCTTTCTTT. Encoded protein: CASSLDLSTEAFF.

CDR3 residues: CASSRATTYEQYF. In DNA form, the CDR3 reads TGTGCCAGTAGTAGAGCCACCACCTACGAGCAGTACTTC. V usage is TRBV19 and J usage is TRBJ2-7; D not certain. The germline V and J ends were trimmed by 4 bases and 2 bases, with 9 bases remaining between them. Germline V gives CDR1 LNHDA, CDR2 SQIVND (reference sequence). This CDR3 is 13 amino acids long. The whole variable domain, remainder taken from reference TRBV19 and TRBJ2-7, is DGGITQSPKYLFRKEGQNVTLSCEQNLNHDAMYWYRQDPGQGLRLIYYSQIVNDFQKGDIAEGYSVSREKKESFPLTVTSAQKNPTAFYLCASSRATTYEQYFGPGTRLTVT.

The CDR3 protein is CASSVAAGGIDEQYF. DNA of the CDR3: TGTGCCAGCAGCGTAGCGGCGGGGGGGATCGACGAGCAGTACTTC. This chain uses TRBV9 with TRBJ2-7; 9 bases are a match to TRBD2. Trimming cost V 0 bases and J 5 bases; bases outside gene matches: 6. The CDR3 is 15 amino acids. CDR1 SGDLS and CDR2 YYNGEE come from the germline V gene.

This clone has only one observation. The CDR3 here is CASSLEAFRDRGTEQYF. In DNA, the CDR3 is TGTGCCAGCAGCTTAGAAGCGTTCCGGGACAGGGGGACCGAGCAGTACTTC. The chain links TRBV7-6 to TRBJ2-7; 11 nucleotides agree with TRBD1. The CDR3 runs to 17 residues. Per the germline V gene, CDR1 is SGHVS and CDR2 is FNYEAQ. Losses at the gene ends were 1 base for V and 6 bases for J; bases not matched to a gene: 11.

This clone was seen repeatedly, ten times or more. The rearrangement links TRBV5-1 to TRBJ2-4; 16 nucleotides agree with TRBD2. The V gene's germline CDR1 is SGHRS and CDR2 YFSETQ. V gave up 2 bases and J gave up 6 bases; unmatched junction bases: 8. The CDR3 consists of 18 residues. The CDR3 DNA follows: TGCGCCAGCAGCTTCGGGACTAGCGGGAGGGATCGCGGAAACATTCAGTACTTC. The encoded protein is CASSFGTSGRDRGNIQYF.

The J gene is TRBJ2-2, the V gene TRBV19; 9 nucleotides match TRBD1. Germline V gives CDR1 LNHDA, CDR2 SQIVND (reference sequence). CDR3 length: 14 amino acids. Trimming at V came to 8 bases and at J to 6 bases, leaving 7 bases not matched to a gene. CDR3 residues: CASGQGIGAGELFF. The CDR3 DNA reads TGTGCCAGTGGACAGGGGATTGGCGCCGGGGAGCTGTTTTTT. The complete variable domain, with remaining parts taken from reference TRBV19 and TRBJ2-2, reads DGGITQSPKYLFRKEGQNVTLSCEQNLNHDAMYWYRQDPGQGLRLIYYSQIVNDFQKGDIAEGYSVSREKKESFPLTVTSAQKNPTAFYLCASGQGIGAGELFFGEGSRLTVL.

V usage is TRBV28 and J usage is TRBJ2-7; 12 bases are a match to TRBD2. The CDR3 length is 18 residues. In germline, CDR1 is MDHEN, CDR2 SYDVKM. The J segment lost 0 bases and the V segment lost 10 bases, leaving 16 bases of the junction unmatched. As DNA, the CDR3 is TGTGCCACCAAAGGAAGGACTAGCGGGATTATGCGCTCCTACGAGCAGTACTTC. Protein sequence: CATKGRTSGIMRSYEQYF. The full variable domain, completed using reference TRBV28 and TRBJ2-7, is DVKVTQSSRYLVKRTGEKVFLECVQDMDHENMFWYRQDPGLGLRLIYFSYDVKMKEKGDIPEGYSVSREKKERFSLILESASTNQTSMYLCATKGRTSGIMRSYEQYFGPGTRLTVT.

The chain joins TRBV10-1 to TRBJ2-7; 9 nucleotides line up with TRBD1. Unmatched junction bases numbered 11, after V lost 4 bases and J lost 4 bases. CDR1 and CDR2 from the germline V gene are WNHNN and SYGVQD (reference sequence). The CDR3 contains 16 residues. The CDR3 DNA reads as TGCGCCAGCAGTGCGTCCGCCGGGACAGGGTTTTACGAGCAGTACTTC. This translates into CASSASAGTGFYEQYF.

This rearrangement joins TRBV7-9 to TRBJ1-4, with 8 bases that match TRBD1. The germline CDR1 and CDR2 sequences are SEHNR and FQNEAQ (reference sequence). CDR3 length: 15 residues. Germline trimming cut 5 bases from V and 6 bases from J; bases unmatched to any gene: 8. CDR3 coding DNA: TGTGCCAGCAGCGCAACGACAGGGGCTCATGAAAAACTGTTTTTT. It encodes CASSATTGAHEKLFF.

In DNA form, the CDR3 reads TGTGCCAGTAGTACCACAGTAACCTACGAGCAGTACTTC. This encodes CASSTTVTYEQYF. The chain has TRBV19 and TRBJ2-7; D not certain. V was pared by 4 bases and J by 2 bases, with 9 bases between. CDR3 size: 13 residues. Germline loops: CDR1 LNHDA, CDR2 SQIVND (reference sequence).

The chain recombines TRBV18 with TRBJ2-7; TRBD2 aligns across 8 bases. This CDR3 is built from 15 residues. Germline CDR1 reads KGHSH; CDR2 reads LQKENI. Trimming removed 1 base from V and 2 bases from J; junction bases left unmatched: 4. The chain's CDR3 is CASSPRGSGAYEQYF. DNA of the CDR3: TGTGCCAGCTCACCACGGGGTAGCGGGGCCTACGAGCAGTACTTC.

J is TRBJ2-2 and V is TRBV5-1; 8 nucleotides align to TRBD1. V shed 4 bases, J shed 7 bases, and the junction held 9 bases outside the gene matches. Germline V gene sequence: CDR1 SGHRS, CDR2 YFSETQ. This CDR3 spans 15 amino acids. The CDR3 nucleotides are TGCGCCAGCAGCGTTCGACAGGGGCAAGGCGGGGAGCTGTTTTTT. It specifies CASSVRQGQGGELFF. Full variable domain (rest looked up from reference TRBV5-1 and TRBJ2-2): KAGVTQTPRYLIKTRGQQVTLSCSPISGHRSVSWYQQTPGQGLQFLFEYFSETQRNKGNFPGRFSGRQFSNSRSEMNVSTLELGDSALYLCASSVRQGQGGELFFGEGSRLTVL.

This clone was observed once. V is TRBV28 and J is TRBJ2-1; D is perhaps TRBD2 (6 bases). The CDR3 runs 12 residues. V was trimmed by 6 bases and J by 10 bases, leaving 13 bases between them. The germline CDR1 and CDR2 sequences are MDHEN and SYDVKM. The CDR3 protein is CASRTNGREQFF. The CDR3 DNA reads TGTGCCAGCAGGACCAATGGGAGGGAGCAGTTCTTC. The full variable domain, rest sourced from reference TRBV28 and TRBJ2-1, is DVKVTQSSRYLVKRTGEKVFLECVQDMDHENMFWYRQDPGLGLRLIYFSYDVKMKEKGDIPEGYSVSREKKERFSLILESASTNQTSMYLCASRTNGREQFFGPGTRLTVL.

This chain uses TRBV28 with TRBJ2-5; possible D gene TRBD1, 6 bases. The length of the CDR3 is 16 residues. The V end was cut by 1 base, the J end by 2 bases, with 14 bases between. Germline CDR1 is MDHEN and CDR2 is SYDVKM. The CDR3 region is CASSLSGTWRQETQYF. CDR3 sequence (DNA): TGTGCCAGCAGTTTATCCGGGACATGGAGGCAAGAGACCCAGTACTTC.

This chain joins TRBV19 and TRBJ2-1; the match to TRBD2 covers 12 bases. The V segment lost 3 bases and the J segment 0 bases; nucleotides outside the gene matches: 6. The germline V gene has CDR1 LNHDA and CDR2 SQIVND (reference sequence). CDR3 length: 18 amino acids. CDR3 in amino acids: CASSMLAGGPVSYNEQFF. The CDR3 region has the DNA TGTGCCAGTAGTATGCTAGCGGGAGGGCCGGTCTCCTACAATGAGCAGTTCTTC.

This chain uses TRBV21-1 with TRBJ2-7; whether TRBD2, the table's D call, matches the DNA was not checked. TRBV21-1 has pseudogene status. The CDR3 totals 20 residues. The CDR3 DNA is TGTGCCAGCAGCAAGAGTCGGACGCTAGCGGGAGGGCCGATGAGGTACGAGCAGTACTTC. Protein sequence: CASSKSRTLAGGPMRYEQYF.

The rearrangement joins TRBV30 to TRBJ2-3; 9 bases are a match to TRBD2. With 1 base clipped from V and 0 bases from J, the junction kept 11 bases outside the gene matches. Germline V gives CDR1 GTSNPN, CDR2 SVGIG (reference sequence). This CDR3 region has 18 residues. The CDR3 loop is CAWSAAVAGVLSTDTQYF. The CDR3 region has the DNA TGTGCCTGGAGTGCCGCGGTAGCGGGGGTACTTAGCACAGATACGCAGTATTTT.

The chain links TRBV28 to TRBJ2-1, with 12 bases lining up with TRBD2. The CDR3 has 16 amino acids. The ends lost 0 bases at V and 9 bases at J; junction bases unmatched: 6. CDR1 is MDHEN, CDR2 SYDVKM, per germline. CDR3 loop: CASSLWTSGSGFEQFF. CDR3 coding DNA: TGTGCCAGCAGTTTATGGACTAGCGGGAGCGGGTTTGAGCAGTTCTTC. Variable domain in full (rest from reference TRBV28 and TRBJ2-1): DVKVTQSSRYLVKRTGEKVFLECVQDMDHENMFWYRQDPGLGLRLIYFSYDVKMKEKGDIPEGYSVSREKKERFSLILESASTNQTSMYLCASSLWTSGSGFEQFFGPGTRLTVL.

This CDR3 reads CASSLDQVGEQYF. CDR3 coding DNA: TGTGCCAGCAGCTTGGATCAGGTCGGTGAGCAGTACTTC. V and J are TRBV5-5 and TRBJ2-7; the D is unclear. Trimming took 0 bases from V and 7 from J, leaving 11 bases between them. This CDR3 is 13 amino acids long. Germline V lookup: CDR1 SGHKS, CDR2 YYEKEE (reference sequence).

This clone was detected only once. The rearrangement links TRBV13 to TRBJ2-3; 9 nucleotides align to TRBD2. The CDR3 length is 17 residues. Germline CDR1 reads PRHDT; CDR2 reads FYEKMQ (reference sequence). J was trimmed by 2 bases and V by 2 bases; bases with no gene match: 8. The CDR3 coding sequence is TGTGCCAGCAGCTTATCCTCGCTAGCGGGAACCACAGATACGCAGTATTTT. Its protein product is CASSLSSLAGTTDTQYF.

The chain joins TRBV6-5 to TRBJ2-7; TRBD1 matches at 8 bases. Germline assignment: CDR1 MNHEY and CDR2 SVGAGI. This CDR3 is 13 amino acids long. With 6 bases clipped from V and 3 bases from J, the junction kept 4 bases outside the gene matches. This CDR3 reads CASSRTGIYEQYF. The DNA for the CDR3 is TGTGCCAGCAGCCGGACAGGGATCTACGAGCAGTACTTC.

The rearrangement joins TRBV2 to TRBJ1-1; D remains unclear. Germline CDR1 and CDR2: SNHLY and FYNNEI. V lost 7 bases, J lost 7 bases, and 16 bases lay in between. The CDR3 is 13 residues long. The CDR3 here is CASIKAGEDEAFF. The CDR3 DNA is TGTGCCAGCATAAAGGCGGGCGAGGATGAAGCTTTCTTT.

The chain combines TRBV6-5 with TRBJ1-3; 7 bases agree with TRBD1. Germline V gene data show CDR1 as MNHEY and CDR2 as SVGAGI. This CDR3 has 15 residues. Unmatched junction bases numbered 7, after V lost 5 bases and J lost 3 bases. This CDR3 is CASSRDSRGGNTIYF. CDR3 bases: TGTGCCAGCAGTCGGGACAGCCGGGGTGGAAACACCATATATTTT.

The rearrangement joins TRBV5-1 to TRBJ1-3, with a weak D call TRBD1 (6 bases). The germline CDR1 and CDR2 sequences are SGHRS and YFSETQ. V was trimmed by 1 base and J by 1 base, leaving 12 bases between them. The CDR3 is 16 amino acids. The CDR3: CASSLSGDPSGNTIYF. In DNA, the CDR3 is TGCGCCAGCAGCTTGTCAGGGGATCCGTCTGGAAACACCATATATTTT.

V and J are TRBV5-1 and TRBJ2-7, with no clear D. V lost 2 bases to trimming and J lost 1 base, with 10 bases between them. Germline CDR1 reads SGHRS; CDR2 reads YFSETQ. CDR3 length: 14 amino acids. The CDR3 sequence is CASSFDPRSYEQYF. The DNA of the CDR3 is TGCGCCAGCAGCTTCGATCCCAGATCCTACGAGCAGTACTTC. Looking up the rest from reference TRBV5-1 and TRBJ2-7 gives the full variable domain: KAGVTQTPRYLIKTRGQQVTLSCSPISGHRSVSWYQQTPGQGLQFLFEYFSETQRNKGNFPGRFSGRQFSNSRSEMNVSTLELGDSALYLCASSFDPRSYEQYFGPGTRLTVT.

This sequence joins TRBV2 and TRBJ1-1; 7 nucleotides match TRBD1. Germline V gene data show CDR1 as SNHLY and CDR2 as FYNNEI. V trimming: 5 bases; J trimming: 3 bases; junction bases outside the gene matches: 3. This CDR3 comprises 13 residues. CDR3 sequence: CASSLTGDTEAFF. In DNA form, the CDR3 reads TGTGCCAGCAGTCTCACAGGGGACACTGAAGCTTTCTTT.

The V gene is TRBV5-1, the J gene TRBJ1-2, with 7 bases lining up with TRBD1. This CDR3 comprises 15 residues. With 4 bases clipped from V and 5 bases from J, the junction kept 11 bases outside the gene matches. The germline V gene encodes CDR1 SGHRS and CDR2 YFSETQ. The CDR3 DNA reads TGCGCCAGCAGCCAAACTGGACAGGCGCGTTATGGCTACACCTTC. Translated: CASSQTGQARYGYTF.

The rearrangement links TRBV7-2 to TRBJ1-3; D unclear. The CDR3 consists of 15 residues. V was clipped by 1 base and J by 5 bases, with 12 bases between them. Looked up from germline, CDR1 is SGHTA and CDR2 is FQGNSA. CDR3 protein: CASSLEWAERNTIYF. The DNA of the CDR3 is TGTGCCAGCAGCTTAGAGTGGGCAGAGAGAAACACCATATATTTT.